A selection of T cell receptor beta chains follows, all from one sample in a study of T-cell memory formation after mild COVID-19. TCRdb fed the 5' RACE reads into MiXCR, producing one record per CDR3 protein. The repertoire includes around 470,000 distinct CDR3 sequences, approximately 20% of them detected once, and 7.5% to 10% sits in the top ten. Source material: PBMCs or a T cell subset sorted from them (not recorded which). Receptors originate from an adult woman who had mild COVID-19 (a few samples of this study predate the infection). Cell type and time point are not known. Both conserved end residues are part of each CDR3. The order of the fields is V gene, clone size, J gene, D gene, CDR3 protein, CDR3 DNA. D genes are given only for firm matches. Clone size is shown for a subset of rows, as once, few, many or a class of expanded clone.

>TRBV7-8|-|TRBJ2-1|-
CASSLEGPRVDEQFF
TGTGCCAGCAGCTTAGAGGGCCCGAGGGTCGATGAGCAGTTCTTC
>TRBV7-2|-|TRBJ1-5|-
CASSLDFNAGQPQHF
TGTGCCAGCAGTCTCGACTTCAACGCGGGTCAGCCCCAGCATTTT
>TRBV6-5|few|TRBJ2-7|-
CASSYSALGYEQYF
TGTGCCAGCAGTTACTCAGCCCTGGGGTACGAGCAGTACTTC
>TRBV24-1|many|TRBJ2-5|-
CATSDPGPTQETQYF
TGTGCCACCAGTGATCCGGGACCTACCCAAGAGACCCAGTACTTC
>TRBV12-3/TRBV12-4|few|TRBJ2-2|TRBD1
CASQPQPGQGVGGELFF
TGTGCCAGCCAACCTCAACCGGGACAGGGGGTTGGCGGGGAGCTGTTTTTT
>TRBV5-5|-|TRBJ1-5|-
CASSLAAALSNQPQHF
TGTGCCAGCAGCTTGGCGGCAGCCCTTAGCAATCAGCCCCAGCATTTT
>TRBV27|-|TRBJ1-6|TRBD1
CASSFWGLGTDNSPLHF
TGTGCCAGCAGTTTCTGGGGGTTAGGGACAGATAATTCACCCCTCCACTTT
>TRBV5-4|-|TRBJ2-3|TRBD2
CASSLAWLAGERSTDTQYF
TGTGCCAGCAGCTTGGCCTGGCTAGCGGGGGAACGAAGCACAGATACGCAGTATTTT
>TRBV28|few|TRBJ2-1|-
CASSPRGRGSNEQFF
TGTGCCAGCAGCCCGAGGGGGAGGGGCAGCAATGAGCAGTTCTTC
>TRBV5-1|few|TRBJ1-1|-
CASSLWGSGTEAFF
TGCGCCAGCAGCTTGTGGGGTAGCGGGACTGAAGCTTTCTTT
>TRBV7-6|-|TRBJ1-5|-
CASSLEAAQPQHF
TGTGCCAGCAGCTTAGAGGCAGCCCAGCCCCAGCATTTT
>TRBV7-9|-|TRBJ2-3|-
CASSSGVTSTDTQYF
TGTGCCAGCAGCTCCGGGGTAACTAGCACAGATACGCAGTATTTT
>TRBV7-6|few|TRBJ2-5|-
CASSLPGPGGTQYF
TGTGCCAGCAGCTTACCGGGACCCGGGGGGACCCAGTACTTC
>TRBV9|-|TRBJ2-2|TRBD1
CASSVSGTGNIRNTGELFF
TGTGCCAGCAGCGTATCCGGGACAGGGAATATTCGGAACACCGGGGAGCTGTTTTTT
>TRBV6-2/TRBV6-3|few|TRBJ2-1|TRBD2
CASSSSGGFNEQFF
TGTGCCAGCAGTTCTAGCGGGGGCTTCAATGAGCAGTTCTTC
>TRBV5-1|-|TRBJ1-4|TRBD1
CASSLAPGQGSANEKLFF
TGCGCCAGCAGCTTGGCCCCCGGACAGGGGTCAGCTAATGAAAAACTGTTTTTT
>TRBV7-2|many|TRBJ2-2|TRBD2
CASSLTLAGVGELFF
TGTGCCAGCAGCTTAACCCTAGCGGGAGTGGGGGAGCTGTTTTTT
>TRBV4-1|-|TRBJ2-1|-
CASSQDLPVREQFF
TGCGCCAGCAGCCAAGATCTTCCGGTTCGGGAGCAGTTCTTC
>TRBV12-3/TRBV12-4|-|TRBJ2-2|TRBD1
CASSLRDSPGELFF
TGTGCCAGCAGTCTTCGGGACAGCCCTGGGGAGCTGTTTTTT
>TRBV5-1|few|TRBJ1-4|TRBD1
CASSLGQGAEKLFF
TGCGCCAGCAGCTTGGGACAGGGGGCAGAAAAACTGTTTTTT
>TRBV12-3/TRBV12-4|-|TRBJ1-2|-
CASTTSFFREGANYGYTF
TGTGCCAGCACAACAAGTTTTTTCAGGGAGGGAGCCAACTATGGCTACACCTTC
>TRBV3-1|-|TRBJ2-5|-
CASSQEGVGVQETQYF
TGTGCCAGCAGCCAAGAGGGGGTGGGAGTCCAAGAGACCCAGTACTTC
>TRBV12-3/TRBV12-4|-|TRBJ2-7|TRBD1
CASSLGQGGLYEQYF
TGTGCCAGCAGTTTAGGACAGGGGGGACTCTACGAGCAGTACTTC
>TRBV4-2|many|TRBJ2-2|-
CASSQDGASRGRNTGELFF
TGTGCCAGCAGCCAAGATGGGGCGTCGAGGGGAAGGAACACCGGGGAGCTGTTTTTT
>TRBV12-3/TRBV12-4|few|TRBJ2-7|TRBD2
CASSAFGTSGYEQYF
TGTGCCAGCAGTGCCTTTGGGACTAGCGGCTACGAGCAGTACTTC
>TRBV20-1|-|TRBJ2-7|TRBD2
CSAAGGRVTYEQYF
TGCAGTGCCGCGGGAGGTAGGGTCACCTACGAGCAGTACTTC
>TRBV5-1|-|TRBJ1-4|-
CASSLADRWDNEKLFF
TGCGCCAGCAGCTTGGCCGACCGGTGGGACAATGAAAAACTGTTTTTT
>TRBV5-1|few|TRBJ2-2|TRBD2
CASSTLAVNTGELFF
TGCGCCAGCAGTACACTAGCGGTGAACACCGGGGAGCTGTTTTTT
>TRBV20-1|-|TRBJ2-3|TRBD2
CSAGGAGEGFGTDTQYF
TGCAGTGCTGGCGGAGCGGGAGAGGGGTTTGGCACAGATACGCAGTATTTT
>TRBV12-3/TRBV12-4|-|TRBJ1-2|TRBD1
CASSQIRQGVRGYTF
TGTGCCAGCAGTCAGATAAGACAGGGCGTAAGAGGCTACACCTTC
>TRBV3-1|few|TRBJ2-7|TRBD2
CASSQAGGSGRMVQYF
TGTGCCAGCAGCCAAGCGGGGGGCAGCGGGAGGATGGTGCAGTACTTC
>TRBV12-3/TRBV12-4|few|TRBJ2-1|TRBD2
CASSKTSGGPLGEQFF
TGTGCCAGCAGTAAAACTAGCGGGGGGCCCTTAGGAGAGCAGTTCTTC
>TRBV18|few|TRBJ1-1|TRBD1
CASSPSGGWAFF
TGTGCCAGCTCACCGTCAGGGGGCTGGGCTTTCTTT